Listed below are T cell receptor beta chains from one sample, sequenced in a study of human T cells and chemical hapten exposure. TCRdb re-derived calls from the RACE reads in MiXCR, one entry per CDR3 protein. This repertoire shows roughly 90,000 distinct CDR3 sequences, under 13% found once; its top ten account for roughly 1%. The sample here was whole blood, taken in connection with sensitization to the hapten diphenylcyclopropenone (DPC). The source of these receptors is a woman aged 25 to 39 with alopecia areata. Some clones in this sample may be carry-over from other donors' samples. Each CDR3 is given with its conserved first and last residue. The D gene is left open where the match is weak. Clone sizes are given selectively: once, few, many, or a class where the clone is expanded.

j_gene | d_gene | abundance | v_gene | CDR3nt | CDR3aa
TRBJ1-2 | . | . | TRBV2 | TGTGCCAGCAGGGTACGGGGCTGGGACTATGGCTACACCTTC | CASRVRGWDYGYTF
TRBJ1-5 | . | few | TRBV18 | TGTGCCAGCTCACCCTTAGAGGTGGGGAGCCAGCCCCAGCATTTT | CASSPLEVGSQPQHF
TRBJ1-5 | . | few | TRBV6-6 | TGTGCCAGCAGTTACTTAGCACTCGACGGCGTGCCCCAGCATTTT | CASSYLALDGVPQHF
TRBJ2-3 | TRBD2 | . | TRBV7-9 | TGTGCCAGCAGCCCCACTAGCGGGGGGGGCACAGATACGCAGTATTTT | CASSPTSGGGTDTQYF
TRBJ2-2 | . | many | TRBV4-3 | TGCGCCAGCAGCCAAGGGGCGGGGTTATCCACCGGGGAGCTGTTTTTT | CASSQGAGLSTGELFF
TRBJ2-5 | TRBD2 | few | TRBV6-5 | TGTGCCAGCAGTTATGTAGCGGGAGCCCGGGAGACCCAGTACTTC | CASSYVAGARETQYF
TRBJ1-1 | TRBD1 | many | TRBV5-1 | TGCGCCAGCAGCTTGACGAGGGGACAGGGAGATCGAACTGAAGCTTTCTTT | CASSLTRGQGDRTEAFF
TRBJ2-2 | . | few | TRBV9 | TGTGCCAGCAGCGTAGGAGGTGGAGACACCGGGGAGCTGTTTTTT | CASSVGGGDTGELFF
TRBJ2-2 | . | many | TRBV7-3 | TGTGCCAGCAGCATCGGACAGCCTCCTAGAACCGGGGAGCTGTTTTTT | CASSIGQPPRTGELFF
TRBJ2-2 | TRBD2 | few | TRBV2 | TGTGCCAGCGGAGGAGCGGGAGTGCTCCCGGAGCTGTTTTTT | CASGGAGVLPELFF
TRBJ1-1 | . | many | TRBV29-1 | TGCAGTACTGCACTGGGCGCTGAAGCTTTCTTT | CSTALGAEAFF
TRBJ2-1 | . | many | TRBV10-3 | TGTGCCATCAGTGAGCTGTACGACGATGAGCAGTTCTTC | CAISELYDDEQFF
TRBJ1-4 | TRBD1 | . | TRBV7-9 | TGTGCCAGCAGCGGAAGGACAGGGGCAGGTGAAAAACTGTTTTTT | CASSGRTGAGEKLFF
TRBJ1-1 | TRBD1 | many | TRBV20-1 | TGCAGTGCTGGCGGCCCGCTAGGGGGCAGGGGAGCTTTCTTT | CSAGGPLGGRGAFF
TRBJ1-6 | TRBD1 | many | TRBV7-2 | TGTGCCAGCAGGCGGGGGACAGCCAGTAATTCACCCCTCCACTTT | CASRRGTASNSPLHF
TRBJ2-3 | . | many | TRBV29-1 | TGCAGCGTTGATGGTGGCGGTAGCACAGATACGCAGTATTTT | CSVDGGGSTDTQYF
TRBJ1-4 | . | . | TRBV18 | TGTGCCAGCTCACCACGCGGGCAGGATACTGAAAAACTGTTTTTT | CASSPRGQDTEKLFF
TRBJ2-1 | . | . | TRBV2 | TGTGCCAGCAGTGAAGCGCTTCCGGGAGCGGCCTCCTACAATGAGCAGTTCTTC | CASSEALPGAASYNEQFF
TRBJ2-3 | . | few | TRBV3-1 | TGTGCCAGCAGCTTTGGACCAGATACGCAGTATTTT | CASSFGPDTQYF
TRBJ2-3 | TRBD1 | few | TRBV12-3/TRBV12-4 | TGTGCCAGCAGTCCGGACAGGGGAGGAGATACGCAGTATTTT | CASSPDRGGDTQYF
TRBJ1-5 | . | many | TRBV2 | TGTGCCAGCAGTGAGTCTATGCAGCCCCAGCATTTT | CASSESMQPQHF
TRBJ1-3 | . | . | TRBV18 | TGTGCCAGCTCCTTCGAACAGGGCAGCTCTGGAAACACCATATATTTT | CASSFEQGSSGNTIYF
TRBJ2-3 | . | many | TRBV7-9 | TGTGCCAGCAGCTCTTCTGTTAGCACAGATACGCAGTATTTT | CASSSSVSTDTQYF
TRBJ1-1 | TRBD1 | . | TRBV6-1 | TGTGCCGTAGGGGGCTCCTCGAACATGAACACTGAAGCTTTCTTT | CAVGGSSNMNTEAFF
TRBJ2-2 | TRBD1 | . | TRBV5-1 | TGCGCCAGCAGCCTTGGGACAGGGCTCTCCGGGGAGCTGTTTTTT | CASSLGTGLSGELFF
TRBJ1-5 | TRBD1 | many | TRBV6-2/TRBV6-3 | TGTGCCAGCAGTTACTCGACCACAGGGGGCAATCAGCCCCAGCATTTT | CASSYSTTGGNQPQHF
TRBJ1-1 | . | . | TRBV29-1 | TGCAGCGTTGACCACAGGATGAACACTGAAGCTTTCTTT | CSVDHRMNTEAFF
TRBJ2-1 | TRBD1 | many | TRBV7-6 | TGTGCCAGCAGCCCCCACAGGGGAAATGAGCAGTTCTTC | CASSPHRGNEQFF
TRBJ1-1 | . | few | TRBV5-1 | TGCGCCAGCAGCAAGGACCCTAACAGGAACACTGAAGCTTTCTTT | CASSKDPNRNTEAFF
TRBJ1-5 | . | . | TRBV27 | TGTGCCAGCAGCTTTATGCCGGGCAATCAGCCCCAGCATTTT | CASSFMPGNQPQHF
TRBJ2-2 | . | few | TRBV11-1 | TGTGCCAGCAGAGCGATGGACGCGGCCGGGGAGCTGTTTTTT | CASRAMDAAGELFF
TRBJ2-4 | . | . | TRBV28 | TGTGCCAGCAGGGGCGGGCTAGCCAAAAACATTCAGTACTTC | CASRGGLAKNIQYF
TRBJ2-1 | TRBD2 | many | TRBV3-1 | TGTGCCAGCAGCGCGGGACTAAACTACAATGAGCAGTTCTTC | CASSAGLNYNEQFF
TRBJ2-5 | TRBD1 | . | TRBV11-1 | TGTGCCAGCAGCCGAGGGGGCGCGGATTATCGAGAGACCCAGTACTTC | CASSRGGADYRETQYF
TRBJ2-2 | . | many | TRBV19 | TGTGCCAGTAGTCTCGAAGGGGGGTTGTACACCGGGGAGCTGTTTTTT | CASSLEGGLYTGELFF